The T cell receptor (beta chain) described here comes from a study of blood T cell repertoires in COVID-19 (dated by TCRdb to about 2020). About the study as a whole: Collaborator samples came from the United States, Italy and Spain and covered acute and convalescent phases of COVID-19. The repertoires were made available in a free public database intended to serve as a resource for research on the immune response to SARS-CoV-2. Where available, HLA class I and class II types were obtained from metadata supplied by the sample provider rather than from assay-based typing. Deeply sampled blood TCRbeta repertoires from subjects exposed to, actively infected with, or recovered from COVID-19 were included in the dataset. The sample metadata nearly always contained a de-identified subject ID, COVID-19 status, age in years and sex. The prospective study material was composed of cDNA or gDNA derived from T cells, B-cell-depleted T cells, or PBMCs. Samples were obtained from the ongoing ImmuneRACE study (first 160 participants) and from about 1,300 subjects provided by 6 global collaborators.

A word on this clone: Its antigen is unknown. Base qualities were left out, and no much larger clone turns up one base away.

V and J are truncated by 5 bases and 6 bases respectively, leaving an intervening sequence of 9 bases. Including the terminal cysteine and phenylalanine, the CDR3 comprises 12 residues. The sequence is cut down to CDR3 DNA, 36 bases in frame from base 1. The germline V gene gives CDR1 as MNHEY and CDR2 as SVGAGI. The immunoSEQ Assay, a bias-controlled multiplex PCR, was used to amplify TCRbeta CDR3 regions from genomic DNA. For the original study's pipeline: The number of nucleated cells in each sample was estimated by amplification of reference gene primers within the assay. Sequence reads were collapsed and filtered to measure the absolute abundance of every unique TCRbeta CDR3 rearrangement. Productive Simpson clonality was computed per sample as the square root of Simpson's diversity index over productive rearrangements. Imported from immuneACCESS, the table was reduced by TCRdb to in-frame sequences with V and J called. These copies leave out some clones; in studies compared against another copy, an unresolved V gene accounts for under half, and the cause of the remainder is not known. Clone size and the V and J calls come from that table; the DNA yielded D and trimming. The sample table contains over 75,000 clones; only one count was recorded for 85% to 95% of them. About 1.7% of the sample belongs to the ten largest clones.

Study-wide conclusions, independent of this receptor: The amount of clinical and demographic metadata varied by source and participant and was provided uncurated.

Each collaborating institution followed its own protocols to collect whole blood in K2EDTA tubes. For TCRbeta analysis, collaborator samples were shipped as frozen whole blood, as isolated PBMCs, or as DNA extracted from either sample type. This receptor was taken from a man aged 55-75 years with acute or convalescent COVID-19. The chain uses TRBV6-5 and TRBJ2-3; no D gene can be assigned with confidence. The sequencing input was peripheral blood. The sequence in DNA is TGTGCCAGCAGTCCGTTCCTTGATACGCAGTATTTT. Translation gives CASSPFLDTQYF.